The rows below give T cell receptor beta chains drawn from one sample of a study of neoadjuvant anti-PD-1 for oral cavity cancer. Clones were read by immunoSEQ multiplex PCR, and TCRdb kept only the in-frame ones, dropping some. This table holds about 12,000 clones, around two thirds found once. The starting material was tumor tissue, obtained before nivolumab (anti-PD-1) treatment. These receptors all stem from a person aged 40-85 years with oral cavity squamous cell carcinoma. The donor label of this sample is uncertain. CDR3s include the opening cysteine and the closing phenylalanine or tryptophan. The order of the fields is CDR3 DNA, CDR3 protein, V gene, D gene, J gene, clone size. D genes are given only for firm matches. Some rows mark clone size as missing; the rest say once, few, many or name a class of expanded clone.

CDR3nt: TGTGCCAGCAGCCAAGGAGAACAGGGCCGGCTGTTTTTT
CDR3aa: CASSQGEQGRLFF
v_gene: TRBV4-2
d_gene: .
j_gene: TRBJ2-2
abundance: .

CDR3nt: TGTGCCAGCAGTTCGCCCGGCCGACTTGTGAACGAGCAGTACTTC
CDR3aa: CASSSPGRLVNEQYF
v_gene: TRBV28
d_gene: .
j_gene: TRBJ2-7
abundance: few

CDR3nt: TGCGCCAGCAGCTTGGAAGACTACTCTGGAAACACCATATATTTT
CDR3aa: CASSLEDYSGNTIYF
v_gene: TRBV5-1
d_gene: .
j_gene: TRBJ1-3
abundance: .

CDR3nt: TGTGCCAGCACGATCGACAGGGGACGCTTTGGGTTTTCGAACACTGAAGCTTTCTTT
CDR3aa: CASTIDRGRFGFSNTEAFF
v_gene: TRBV7-8
d_gene: TRBD1
j_gene: TRBJ1-1
abundance: few

CDR3nt: TGCGCCAGCAGCCCCCCCGATTCCACAGATACGCAGTATTTT
CDR3aa: CASSPPDSTDTQYF
v_gene: TRBV5-1
d_gene: .
j_gene: TRBJ2-3
abundance: .

CDR3nt: TGCGCCAGCAGCTTGGCCTTCGCAGTCGGGGGTGGCGGAGATAACGGCTACACCTTC
CDR3aa: CASSLAFAVGGGGDNGYTF
v_gene: TRBV5-1
d_gene: .
j_gene: TRBJ1-2
abundance: .

CDR3nt: TGTGCCAGCAGCAGATCTAGCGGGGGGGCTGAAGATACGCAGTATTTT
CDR3aa: CASSRSSGGAEDTQYF
v_gene: TRBV5-4
d_gene: TRBD2
j_gene: TRBJ2-3
abundance: .

CDR3nt: TGTGCCAGCAGCCCTGTTCACGAGCAGTACTTC
CDR3aa: CASSPVHEQYF
v_gene: TRBV6-1
d_gene: .
j_gene: TRBJ2-7
abundance: .

CDR3nt: TGTGCCAGCAGCGTCAGGGGGCGGACTGAAGCTTTCTTT
CDR3aa: CASSVRGRTEAFF
v_gene: TRBV11-2
d_gene: TRBD1
j_gene: TRBJ1-1
abundance: few

CDR3nt: TGTGCCAGCTCACCGTTATCGAACACTGAAGCTTTCTTT
CDR3aa: CASSPLSNTEAFF
v_gene: TRBV18
d_gene: .
j_gene: TRBJ1-1
abundance: once

CDR3nt: TGTGCCAGCAGCCCACCCGGGACAGGGGCTGAGACCCAGTACTTC
CDR3aa: CASSPPGTGAETQYF
v_gene: TRBV7-2
d_gene: TRBD1
j_gene: TRBJ2-5
abundance: .

CDR3nt: TGTGCCAGCAGTGACCCGGGACAGGGTAGCGGCTACACCTTC
CDR3aa: CASSDPGQGSGYTF
v_gene: TRBV6-4
d_gene: TRBD1
j_gene: TRBJ1-2
abundance: .

CDR3nt: TGTGCCAGCAGCCCTCCGGGACGATACGAGCAGTACTTC
CDR3aa: CASSPPGRYEQYF
v_gene: TRBV6-9
d_gene: .
j_gene: TRBJ2-7
abundance: .

CDR3nt: TGTGTCAGTCGGACGGGACACCCGAACACTGAAGCTTTCTTT
CDR3aa: CVSRTGHPNTEAFF
v_gene: TRBV7-5
d_gene: .
j_gene: TRBJ1-1
abundance: .

CDR3nt: TGTGCCAGCAGCGGGACAGGGTTGCAGACCCAGTACTTC
CDR3aa: CASSGTGLQTQYF
v_gene: TRBV6-5
d_gene: TRBD1
j_gene: TRBJ2-5
abundance: .

CDR3nt: TGTGCCACCAGCAGAGAAGGGTCTGGAAACACCATATATTTT
CDR3aa: CATSREGSGNTIYF
v_gene: TRBV15
d_gene: .
j_gene: TRBJ1-3
abundance: few

CDR3nt: TGCGCCAGCAGCTTACAGCCCGCCTACGAGCAGTACTTC
CDR3aa: CASSLQPAYEQYF
v_gene: TRBV5-1
d_gene: .
j_gene: TRBJ2-7
abundance: .

CDR3nt: TGTGCCAGCAGCCAAGATGAACTCCCCCGTAGGGAGACCCAGTACTTC
CDR3aa: CASSQDELPRRETQYF
v_gene: TRBV14
d_gene: .
j_gene: TRBJ2-5
abundance: .

CDR3nt: TGCAGCGTCGCCCAAGGGACTAGCGGGGCCTACGAGCAGTACTTC
CDR3aa: CSVAQGTSGAYEQYF
v_gene: TRBV29-1
d_gene: TRBD2
j_gene: TRBJ2-7
abundance: .

CDR3nt: TGTGCCAGCAGAACAGTGGGCGGCTACACCTTC
CDR3aa: CASRTVGGYTF
v_gene: TRBV6-5
d_gene: .
j_gene: TRBJ1-2
abundance: .

CDR3nt: TGTGCCAGCGGAAGGGGTTCTCACACAGATACGCAGTATTTT
CDR3aa: CASGRGSHTDTQYF
v_gene: TRBV14
d_gene: .
j_gene: TRBJ2-3
abundance: .

CDR3nt: TGTGCCAGCAGTGAAGCGAGGGAGTACGGCTACACCTTC
CDR3aa: CASSEAREYGYTF
v_gene: TRBV6-1
d_gene: .
j_gene: TRBJ1-2
abundance: .

CDR3nt: TGTGCCAGCAGCCCCACTAGCGGGGCGACGGAGACCCAGTACTTC
CDR3aa: CASSPTSGATETQYF
v_gene: TRBV7-2
d_gene: TRBD2
j_gene: TRBJ2-5
abundance: .

CDR3nt: TGTGCCAGCAGGGTCAGCACTGAAGCTTTCTTT
CDR3aa: CASRVSTEAFF
v_gene: TRBV6-1
d_gene: .
j_gene: TRBJ1-1
abundance: .

CDR3nt: TGTGCCAGCAGCCAACTAGCGGGAGGTCTGGCCTACGAGCAGTACTTC
CDR3aa: CASSQLAGGLAYEQYF
v_gene: TRBV7-9
d_gene: TRBD2
j_gene: TRBJ2-7
abundance: .

CDR3nt: TGTGCCATCAGTGCCCCATCGACAGGGATAGGTAGCTACAATGAGCAGTTCTTC
CDR3aa: CAISAPSTGIGSYNEQFF
v_gene: TRBV10-3
d_gene: TRBD1
j_gene: TRBJ2-1
abundance: .

CDR3nt: TGTGCCAGTAGCCGGACCCCCCCGGGACAGGGATACGGGGAGCTGTTTTTT
CDR3aa: CASSRTPPGQGYGELFF
v_gene: TRBV19
d_gene: TRBD1
j_gene: TRBJ2-2
abundance: .

CDR3nt: TGTGCCAGCAGTGACAATGACTTCACAGATACGCAGTATTTT
CDR3aa: CASSDNDFTDTQYF
v_gene: TRBV6-4
d_gene: .
j_gene: TRBJ2-3
abundance: .

CDR3nt: TGTGCCAGCAAAGACTATTCCAGCTCCTACGAGCAGTACTTC
CDR3aa: CASKDYSSSYEQYF
v_gene: TRBV6-6
d_gene: .
j_gene: TRBJ2-7
abundance: few

CDR3nt: TGTGCCAGCAGCCCTAGGGACAGGGGGGGACAGCCCCAGCATTTT
CDR3aa: CASSPRDRGGQPQHF
v_gene: TRBV7-8
d_gene: TRBD1
j_gene: TRBJ1-5
abundance: few

CDR3nt: TGTGCCAGCAGTGTCGAAGCGGGAGAGGGAGAGACCCAGTACTTC
CDR3aa: CASSVEAGEGETQYF
v_gene: TRBV2
d_gene: TRBD2
j_gene: TRBJ2-5
abundance: .

CDR3nt: TGTGCCAGTCTCGGGACAGCTCAAGAGACCCAGTACTTC
CDR3aa: CASLGTAQETQYF
v_gene: TRBV19
d_gene: TRBD1
j_gene: TRBJ2-5
abundance: .

CDR3nt: TGTGCCAGCAGCTTAGAGGGGGGACTCCCGACCGGGGAGCTGTTTTTT
CDR3aa: CASSLEGGLPTGELFF
v_gene: TRBV11-3
d_gene: .
j_gene: TRBJ2-2
abundance: .

CDR3nt: TGTGCCAGCAGCCCACAGGGGAAGTACAATGAGCAGTTCTTC
CDR3aa: CASSPQGKYNEQFF
v_gene: TRBV7-3
d_gene: TRBD1
j_gene: TRBJ2-1
abundance: .

CDR3nt: TGTGCCAGCAGCGTCTCCCAAGCGGGAGAAACGCAGTATTTT
CDR3aa: CASSVSQAGETQYF
v_gene: TRBV9
d_gene: TRBD2
j_gene: TRBJ2-3
abundance: .

CDR3nt: TGTGCCAGCAGCAAAGTGAGGGATAGGTATGGCTACACCTTC
CDR3aa: CASSKVRDRYGYTF
v_gene: TRBV21-1
d_gene: .
j_gene: TRBJ1-2
abundance: .

CDR3nt: TGTGCCAGTAGGGCCGCCGGGGGGCCAGGCAATCAGCCCCAGCATTTT
CDR3aa: CASRAAGGPGNQPQHF
v_gene: TRBV19
d_gene: .
j_gene: TRBJ1-5
abundance: .

CDR3nt: TGTGCCAGCAGCTTTTGGACACAGGGAGGCGATGGCTACACCTTC
CDR3aa: CASSFWTQGGDGYTF
v_gene: TRBV5-6
d_gene: .
j_gene: TRBJ1-2
abundance: .

CDR3nt: TGTGCCAGCAAGTGGGATGGCAGGGCTAACACTGAAGCTTTCTTT
CDR3aa: CASKWDGRANTEAFF
v_gene: TRBV2
d_gene: .
j_gene: TRBJ1-1
abundance: once

CDR3nt: TGTGCCAGCTGGGGACTCGGGTATGGCTACACCTTC
CDR3aa: CASWGLGYGYTF
v_gene: TRBV28
d_gene: .
j_gene: TRBJ1-2
abundance: .

CDR3nt: TGTGCCAGCAGCGTAGCGGGGGGACCCAACCCCAATGAGCAGTTCTTC
CDR3aa: CASSVAGGPNPNEQFF
v_gene: TRBV9
d_gene: TRBD2
j_gene: TRBJ2-1
abundance: few

CDR3nt: TGTGCCAGCAGCTCCCCTGGACAGGCCTACTACAATGAGCAGTTCTTC
CDR3aa: CASSSPGQAYYNEQFF
v_gene: TRBV27
d_gene: TRBD1
j_gene: TRBJ2-1
abundance: .

CDR3nt: TGTGCCAGCAGCGCCCGACTAGCGGGAACCTACAATGAGCAGTTCTTC
CDR3aa: CASSARLAGTYNEQFF
v_gene: TRBV6-4
d_gene: TRBD2
j_gene: TRBJ2-1
abundance: .

CDR3nt: TGCGCCAGCAGTGAGTCAGGCATGACCCAGTACTTC
CDR3aa: CASSESGMTQYF
v_gene: TRBV10-1
d_gene: .
j_gene: TRBJ2-5
abundance: .

CDR3nt: TGCGCCAGCAGCCCAAGAGACATATACAGGGTCCATATACCCCCTGGGGCCAACGTCCTGACTTTC
CDR3aa: CASSPRDIYRVHIPPGANVLTF
v_gene: TRBV5-1
d_gene: .
j_gene: TRBJ2-6
abundance: .

CDR3nt: TGTGCCAGCAGATCCTACCCCATCTTGGACACTGAAGCTTTCTTT
CDR3aa: CASRSYPILDTEAFF
v_gene: TRBV27
d_gene: .
j_gene: TRBJ1-1
abundance: .

CDR3nt: TGTGCCAGCAGTGCCCTAGTGAGGCAGACCCAGTACTTC
CDR3aa: CASSALVRQTQYF
v_gene: TRBV27
d_gene: .
j_gene: TRBJ2-5
abundance: .

CDR3nt: TGTGCCAGCAGCTCCTCTAGCGGGATATTCAATGAGCAGTTCTTC
CDR3aa: CASSSSSGIFNEQFF
v_gene: TRBV7-8
d_gene: TRBD2
j_gene: TRBJ2-1
abundance: .

CDR3nt: TGTGCCAGCAGCCTAGGGAGGACTGTCGGCAATCAGCCCCAGCATTTT
CDR3aa: CASSLGRTVGNQPQHF
v_gene: TRBV7-8
d_gene: .
j_gene: TRBJ1-5
abundance: .

CDR3nt: TGTGCCAGCACGGAAGCGGATTCTTGGTATGGCTACACCTTC
CDR3aa: CASTEADSWYGYTF
v_gene: TRBV6-1
d_gene: .
j_gene: TRBJ1-2
abundance: .

CDR3nt: TGTGCCAGCAGTGAAGTGAGGGGACAGGGGTCCTATGGCTACACCTTC
CDR3aa: CASSEVRGQGSYGYTF
v_gene: TRBV25-1
d_gene: TRBD1
j_gene: TRBJ1-2
abundance: .